A selection of T cell receptor beta chains follows, all from one sample in a study of cytomegalovirus exposure and HLA in healthy donors. Using immunoSEQ multiplex PCR, the repertoire was profiled, and TCRdb retains in-frame clones only, with some absent. The table records roughly 300,000 clones, 75% to 90% of them present only once. Sequencing input: PBMCs. The receptors come from a woman between 25 and 40 years old in good health and CMV-seropositive. The CDR3 runs from the conserved cysteine through the conserved F or W. Each record gives: D gene, clone size, J gene, V gene, CDR3 DNA, CDR3 protein. A D gene is named only where the DNA matches it firmly. Clone size is stated in some rows and not others, as once, few, many or a class when expanded.

D: TRBD1
size: few
J: TRBJ2-1
V: TRBV19
DNA: TGTGCCAGTAAACGGACAGGGGGGCCCAATGAGCAGTTCTTC
CDR3: CASKRTGGPNEQFF

D: .
size: .
J: TRBJ2-5
V: TRBV28
DNA: TGTGCCAGCAGGGGACCAGGGTGGCGAGAGACCCAGTACTTC
CDR3: CASRGPGWRETQYF

D: .
size: .
J: TRBJ2-7
V: TRBV11-2
DNA: TGTGCCAGCAGCTTAAGAGGTAGCGTGACCTACGAGCAGTACTTC
CDR3: CASSLRGSVTYEQYF

D: TRBD2
size: .
J: TRBJ2-1
V: TRBV7-3
DNA: TGTGCCAGCAGCTTCCGACTAGCGGGAGATGAGCAGTTCTTC
CDR3: CASSFRLAGDEQFF

D: TRBD2
size: .
J: TRBJ2-1
V: TRBV7-3
DNA: TGTGCCAGCAGCCTCCAGGCGGGGGGGCCTCGTTTCTTC
CDR3: CASSLQAGGPRFF

D: TRBD1
size: .
J: TRBJ1-6
V: TRBV6-1
DNA: TGTGCCAGCAGTGAGGGACAGGGTGGCTCACCCCTCCACTTT
CDR3: CASSEGQGGSPLHF

D: .
size: .
J: TRBJ2-7
V: TRBV5-1
DNA: TGCGCCAGCAGCTCCACAGTAGCCTCCTACGAGCAGTACTTC
CDR3: CASSSTVASYEQYF

D: .
size: once
J: TRBJ2-5
V: TRBV11-3
DNA: TGTGCCAGCAGCTTAAACCAAGAGACCCAGTACTTC
CDR3: CASSLNQETQYF

D: .
size: .
J: TRBJ2-1
V: TRBV5-4
DNA: TGTGCCAGCAGCCCACAACTAGTATCCTACAATGAGCAGTTCTTC
CDR3: CASSPQLVSYNEQFF

D: TRBD1
size: .
J: TRBJ2-7
V: TRBV7-2
DNA: TGTGCCAGCAGCTTAGTAGACAGGGGTGATTTCGAGCAGTACTTC
CDR3: CASSLVDRGDFEQYF

D: TRBD1
size: .
J: TRBJ1-2
V: TRBV30
DNA: TGTGCCTGGAGTGTTTTGGCGCGACAGGGCTATGGCTACACCTTC
CDR3: CAWSVLARQGYGYTF

D: .
size: few
J: TRBJ2-7
V: TRBV27
DNA: TGTGCCAGCAGTTTGGTGGGGACCTACGAGCAGTACTTC
CDR3: CASSLVGTYEQYF

D: TRBD2
size: once
J: TRBJ2-3
V: TRBV10-3
DNA: TGTGCCATGGGGACTACCGACACAGATACGCAGTATTTT
CDR3: CAMGTTDTDTQYF

D: TRBD2
size: .
J: TRBJ2-5
V: TRBV5-1
DNA: TGCGCCAGCAGCTTGGTTGGACTAGCGGACCAAGAGACCCAGTACTTC
CDR3: CASSLVGLADQETQYF

D: .
size: .
J: TRBJ2-6
V: TRBV27
DNA: TGTGCCAGCAGTTTGGTCAGGAACTCTGGGGCCAACGTCCTGACTTTC
CDR3: CASSLVRNSGANVLTF